These 27 T cell receptor beta chains were all obtained from the same sample, sequenced in a study of blood T cell repertoires in COVID-19. The data were produced by immunoSEQ multiplex PCR, yet TCRdb's version contains in-frame clones alone and is incomplete. The sample yields around 70,000 clones, 80% to 90% seen once. Sample: peripheral blood. The receptor source for this set is a human donor in a cohort sampled during active COVID-19.

The chain couples TRBV14 to TRBJ2-3; perhaps TRBD2 as D (6 bases). Germline V lookup: CDR1 SGHDN, CDR2 FVKESK. The CDR3 is 15 residues long. Trimming removed 0 bases at V and 6 bases at J, with 13 bases between. CDR3 DNA sequence: TGTGCCAGCAGCCAAGAATGGCGGGAAAGTGATACGCAGTATTTT. It specifies CASSQEWRESDTQYF.

This clone was recorded once. For the CDR3, the DNA is TGTGCCAGCAGCTTAGCAGGGGTCGGCAATGAGCAGTTCTTC. This codes for CASSLAGVGNEQFF. The rearrangement links TRBV7-6 to TRBJ2-1; maybe TRBD1 (5 bases). The V gene lost 0 bases and the J gene lost 6 bases, with 9 bases spanning the gap. From germline, CDR1 is SGHVS and CDR2 FNYEAQ. This CDR3 is 14 amino acids long.

This clone was recorded at least ten times. V and J are TRBV27 and TRBJ2-5; the D is unclear. Germline V gene data show CDR1 as MNHEY and CDR2 as SMNVEV (reference sequence). The CDR3 covers 15 residues. Trimming removed 2 bases at V and 2 bases at J, with 12 bases between. The CDR3 nucleotides are TGTGCCAGCAGTTTAACCGACTCCCGGCAAGAGACCCAGTACTTC. It is translated as CASSLTDSRQETQYF.

Concerning this clone: Other DNA sequences in this specimen translate into the identical CDR3. The J gene is TRBJ2-7, the V gene TRBV27; the D gene is possibly TRBD1 (6 bases). Deletions cut 4 bases from V and 2 bases from J, with 9 bases between. This CDR3 is 13 amino acids long. CDR1 and CDR2 from the germline V gene are MNHEY and SMNVEV (reference sequence). The CDR3 is CASSSQGPYEQYF. In DNA form, the CDR3 reads TGTGCCAGCAGTTCCCAGGGGCCCTACGAGCAGTACTTC.

This clone was seen once. The J gene is TRBJ2-1, the V gene TRBV5-1; weak D call: TRBD1 (6 bases). The CDR3 runs 15 residues. Trimming pared 5 bases from V and 0 bases from J, leaving 12 bases between. The germline V gene encodes CDR1 SGHRS and CDR2 YFSETQ. CDR3 bases: TGCGCCAGCAGGAACAGGGTTGACTCCTACAATGAGCAGTTCTTC. Its translation is CASRNRVDSYNEQFF.

The chain links TRBV3-1 (or the pseudogene TRBV3-2) to TRBJ2-5; TRBD2 aligns across 10 bases. Germline V lookup: CDR1 LGHDT, CDR2 YNNKEL (reference sequence). The CDR3 covers 17 residues. The trim removed 4 bases at V and 5 bases at J, leaving 13 bases unmatched. CDR3: CASSLNTASGSLETQYF. The CDR3 nucleotides read TGTGCCAGCAGCCTCAACACAGCTAGCGGGAGCTTGGAGACCCAGTACTTC.

The chain links TRBV2 to TRBJ2-5, with D possibly TRBD2 on 6 matching bases. The V and J ends lost 4 bases and 2 bases respectively, with 8 bases between them. Looked up from germline, CDR1 is SNHLY and CDR2 is FYNNEI. The CDR3 loop spans 13 amino acids. Written as DNA, the CDR3 is TGTGCCAGCAGTGTTGGGGGGCAAGAGACCCAGTACTTC. Its translation is CASSVGGQETQYF.

CDR3 bases: TGTGCCAGCAGTCAAGGGGGAGGCGGGGGAGAGAACTACGAGCAGTACTTC. It encodes CASSQGGGGGENYEQYF. The V and J genes are TRBV7-2 and TRBJ2-7; TRBD2 is a possible D gene (7 bases). The CDR3 covers 17 residues. V lost 6 bases to trimming and J lost 3 bases, with 24 bases between them. In germline, CDR1 is SGHTA, CDR2 FQGNSA.

In its sample, this clone was seen a few times. V usage is TRBV4-3 and J usage is TRBJ2-7; 10 nucleotides line up with TRBD2. Trimming cost V 1 base and J 6 bases; bases outside gene matches: 9. This CDR3 has 16 amino acids. Germline V gene lookup returns CDR1 LGHNA and CDR2 YSLEER. The CDR3 coding sequence is TGCGCCAGCAGCCAAGGGTACCTAGCGGGGGCAACCGAGCAGTACTTC. Translating gives CASSQGYLAGATEQYF.

The chain links TRBV4-1 to TRBJ1-4, with D uncertain. Germline CDR1 reads MGHRA; CDR2 reads YSYEKL. Trimming removed 0 bases from V and 7 bases from J, with 18 bases in between. This CDR3 contains 17 residues. In DNA form, the CDR3 reads TGCGCCAGCAGCCAAGATGGACCCCCCGGGAAAGGTGAAAAACTGTTTTTT. Its translation: CASSQDGPPGKGEKLFF.

This clone was observed a single time. CDR3 nucleotides: TGTGCCAGCAGCTTGCTTGGGGGGGTGGGTGAGCAGTTCTTC. It codes for CASSLLGGVGEQFF. The chain has TRBV4-2 and TRBJ2-1; the match to TRBD2 covers 7 bases. Germline lookup yields CDR1 LGHNA and CDR2 YNFKEQ. Trimming cost V 5 bases and J 9 bases; bases outside gene matches: 10. This CDR3 is built from 14 residues.

This sequence joins TRBV10-3 and TRBJ2-1; TRBD1 agrees at 11 bases. Germline CDR1 and CDR2: ENHRY and SYGVKD. The CDR3 runs 14 residues. V lost 4 bases, J lost 7 bases, and 3 bases stayed unmatched. This CDR3 is CAISGDRGSNEQFF. The CDR3 nucleotides read TGTGCCATCAGTGGGGACAGGGGGTCTAATGAGCAGTTCTTC.

The chain is built from TRBV7-2 and TRBJ2-1; 9 bases line up with TRBD1. CDR1 and CDR2 (germline): SGHTA, FQGNSA. V was pared by 5 bases and J by 9 bases, with 11 bases of the junction left unmatched. This CDR3 comprises 15 residues. The CDR3: CASSQTTGTGTEQFF. CDR3 DNA: TGTGCCAGCAGCCAAACGACCGGGACAGGGACTGAGCAGTTCTTC.

The CDR3 bases are TGTGCCAGCAGCTCCAGGGAAATAGGCCAGCCCCAGCATTTT. This encodes CASSSREIGQPQHF. V and J are TRBV7-8 and TRBJ1-5, with D possibly TRBD1 on 5 matching bases. The V end lost 4 bases, the J end lost 7 bases, and 14 bases lay between the germline ends. CDR1 is SGHVS and CDR2 is FQNEAQ in the germline V gene. This CDR3 contains 14 residues.

V gene TRBV24-1 combines with J gene TRBJ2-7; unclear D gene. V lost 5 bases, J lost 2 bases, and 12 bases lay in between. This CDR3 is 14 amino acids long. The germline CDR1 and CDR2 sequences are KGHDR and SFDVKD. The CDR3 spells CATSVAGEPYEQYF. Here the CDR3 DNA reads TGTGCCACCAGTGTGGCAGGTGAGCCCTACGAGCAGTACTTC.

The chain links TRBV5-1 to TRBJ2-7, with D possibly being TRBD1 (5 bases). The germline CDR1 and CDR2 sequences are SGHRS and YFSETQ. V dropped 0 bases and J dropped 6 bases, with 13 bases sitting between them. The CDR3 is made up of 14 amino acids. The CDR3 nucleotides are TGCGCCAGCAGCTTGGATGGGGCGCTGGGCGAGCAGTACTTC. It is translated as CASSLDGALGEQYF.

The chain carries TRBV7-3 and TRBJ2-1, with 8 bases identical to TRBD1. Germline lookup yields CDR1 SGHTA and CDR2 FQGTGA. After removal of 5 bases from V and 9 bases from J, the junction contained 9 bases not matched to a gene. There are 14 residues in the CDR3. The CDR3 loop is CASSPLTGESEQFF. The DNA of the CDR3 is TGTGCCAGCAGCCCCCTGACAGGGGAAAGTGAGCAGTTCTTC.

This chain connects TRBV9 to TRBJ2-2; 12 bases line up with TRBD1. V dropped 3 bases and J dropped 5; count of bases not matched to a gene: 8. CDR1 is SGDLS, CDR2 YYNGEE, per germline. This CDR3 spans 17 amino acids. Written as DNA, the CDR3 is TGTGCCAGCAGCGATCCGGGACAGGGGGCGAGAACCGGGGAGCTGTTTTTT. Translating it yields CASSDPGQGARTGELFF.

V gene TRBV11-2 combines with J gene TRBJ1-1, with D possibly matching TRBD1 (5 bases). Per the germline V gene, CDR1 is SGHAT and CDR2 is FQNNGV. This CDR3 is 13 amino acids long. Trimming took off 5 bases at V and 5 bases at J, with 12 bases between the two ends. The CDR3 reads CASSPEKGTEAFF. The CDR3 DNA is TGTGCCAGCAGCCCTGAGAAGGGGACTGAAGCTTTCTTT.

The chain combines TRBV7-9 with TRBJ2-3, with D maybe TRBD2 (5 bases). The CDR3 runs to 14 residues. Per the germline V gene, CDR1 is SEHNR and CDR2 is FQNEAQ (reference sequence). V shed 4 bases and J shed 2 bases, with 10 bases lying between them. The CDR3 is CASSSERYTDTQYF. The CDR3 nucleotides read TGTGCCAGCAGCTCAGAGCGGTACACAGATACGCAGTATTTT.

The chain recombines TRBV11-2 with TRBJ2-5; 7 positions match TRBD2. V trimming: 2 bases; J trimming: 0 bases; junction bases outside the gene matches: 0. Germline lookup yields CDR1 SGHAT and CDR2 FQNNGV. The CDR3 length is 14 residues. This CDR3 is CASSLTSDQETQYF. The CDR3 coding sequence is TGTGCCAGCAGCTTAACTAGCGACCAAGAGACCCAGTACTTC.

The chain links TRBV5-1 to TRBJ1-2; unclear D gene. The CDR3 length is 13 residues. V was shortened by 3 bases and J by 7 bases, with 13 bases between the two germline ends. The V gene's germline CDR1 is SGHRS and CDR2 YFSETQ. CDR3 amino acids: CASSSLTTGGYTF. As DNA, the CDR3 is TGCGCCAGCAGCTCCCTTACTACGGGTGGCTACACCTTC.

The V and J genes are TRBV18 and TRBJ2-3; 8 bases are a match to TRBD1. The CDR3 is made up of 12 amino acids. The germline V gene encodes CDR1 KGHSH and CDR2 LQKENI. V dropped 6 bases and J dropped 7; count of bases not matched to a gene: 3. CDR3 protein: CASSGQGNTQYF. CDR3 in DNA: TGTGCCAGCTCCGGACAGGGCAATACGCAGTATTTT.

V usage is TRBV9 and J usage is TRBJ2-3; D possibly corresponds to TRBD1 (5 bases). This CDR3 spans 14 amino acids. Germline-derived CDR1 and CDR2 are SGDLS and YYNGEE. The germline V and J ends were trimmed by 3 bases and 2 bases, with 10 bases remaining between them. The CDR3 is CASSATASTDTQYF. The CDR3 nucleotides are TGTGCCAGCAGCGCGACAGCATCCACAGATACGCAGTATTTT.

This chain links TRBV5-8 with TRBJ2-3, with TRBD1 matching over 10 bases. The CDR3 contains 16 residues. The V gene end was trimmed by 0 bases and the J gene end by 0 bases; junction bases not matched to a gene: 1. Germline loops: CDR1 SGHTS, CDR2 YDEGEE. The CDR3, as DNA: TGTGCCAGCAGCTTGGGGACAGGGGGTAGCACAGATACGCAGTATTTT. Translating gives CASSLGTGGSTDTQYF.

The V call is TRBV13, the J call TRBJ2-7; 14 positions match TRBD2. The V segment lost 5 bases and the J segment 3 bases; nucleotides outside the gene matches: 3. Germline CDR1 PRHDT, CDR2 FYEKMQ (reference sequence). This CDR3 spans 15 amino acids. CDR3 loop: CASSPGTSGSYEQYF. CDR3 nucleotide sequence: TGTGCCAGCAGCCCAGGGACTAGCGGGAGCTACGAGCAGTACTTC.

The rearrangement uses TRBV7-2 and TRBJ1-1; D perhaps matches TRBD1 (6 bases). CDR1 SGHTA and CDR2 FQGNSA come from the germline V gene. The CDR3 has 15 residues. V lost 4 bases, J lost 1 base, and 13 bases lay in between. The CDR3 loop is CASSYQQGWNTEAFF. As DNA, the CDR3 is TGTGCCAGCAGCTACCAACAGGGTTGGAACACTGAAGCTTTCTTT. The full variable domain, in which reference TRBV7-2 and TRBJ1-1 provide the parts outside the CDR3, is GAGVSQSPSNKVTEKGKDVELRCDPISGHTALYWYRQSLGQGLEFLIYFQGNSAPDKSGLPSDRFSAERTGGSVSTLTIQRTQQEDSAVYLCASSYQQGWNTEAFFGQGTRLTVV.